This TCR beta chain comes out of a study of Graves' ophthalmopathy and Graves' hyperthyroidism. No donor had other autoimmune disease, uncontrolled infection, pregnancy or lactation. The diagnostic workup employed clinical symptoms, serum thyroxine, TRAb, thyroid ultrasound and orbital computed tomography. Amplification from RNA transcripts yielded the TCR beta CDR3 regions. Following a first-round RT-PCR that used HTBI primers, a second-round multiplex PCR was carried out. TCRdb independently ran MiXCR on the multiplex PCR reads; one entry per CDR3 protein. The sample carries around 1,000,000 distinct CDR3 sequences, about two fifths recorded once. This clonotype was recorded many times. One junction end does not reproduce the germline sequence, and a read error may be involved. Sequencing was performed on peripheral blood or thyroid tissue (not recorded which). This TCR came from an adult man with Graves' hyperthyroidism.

CDR3: CASTLSTNEKLFF. The CDR3 DNA follows: TGTGCCAGCACCTTATCAACTAATGAAAAACTGTTTTTT. The chain carries TRBV7-2 and TRBJ1-4; unclear D gene. Germline lookup yields CDR1 SGHTA and CDR2 FQGNSA. The CDR3 extends over 13 amino acids.